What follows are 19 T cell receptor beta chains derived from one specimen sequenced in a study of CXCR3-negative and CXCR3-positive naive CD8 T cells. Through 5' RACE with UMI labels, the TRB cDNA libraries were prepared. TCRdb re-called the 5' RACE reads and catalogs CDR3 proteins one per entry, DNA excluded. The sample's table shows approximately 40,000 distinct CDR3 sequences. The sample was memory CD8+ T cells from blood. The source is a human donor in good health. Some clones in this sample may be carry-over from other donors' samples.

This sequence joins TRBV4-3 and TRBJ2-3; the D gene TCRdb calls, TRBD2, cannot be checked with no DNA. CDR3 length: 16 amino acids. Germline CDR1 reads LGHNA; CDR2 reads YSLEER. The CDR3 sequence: CASSQASGGAVDTQYF.

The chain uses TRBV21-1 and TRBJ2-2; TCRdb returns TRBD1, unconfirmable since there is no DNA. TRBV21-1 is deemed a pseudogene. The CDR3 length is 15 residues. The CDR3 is CASSSGAPVDGELFF.

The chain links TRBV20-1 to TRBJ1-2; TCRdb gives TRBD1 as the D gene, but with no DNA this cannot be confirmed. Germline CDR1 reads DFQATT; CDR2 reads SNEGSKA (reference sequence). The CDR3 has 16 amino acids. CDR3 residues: CSARNRTGPPHYGYTF.

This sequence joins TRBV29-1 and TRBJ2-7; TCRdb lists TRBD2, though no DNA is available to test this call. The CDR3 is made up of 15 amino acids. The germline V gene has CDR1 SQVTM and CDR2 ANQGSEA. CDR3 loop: CSVEIGETADYEQYF.

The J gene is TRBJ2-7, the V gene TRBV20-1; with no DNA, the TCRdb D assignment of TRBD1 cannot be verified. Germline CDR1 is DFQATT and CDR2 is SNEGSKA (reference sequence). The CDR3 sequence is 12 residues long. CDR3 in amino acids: CSASIGGNEQYF.

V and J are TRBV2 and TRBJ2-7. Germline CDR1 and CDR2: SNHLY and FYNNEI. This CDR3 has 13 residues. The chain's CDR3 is CASSEQDTYEQYF.

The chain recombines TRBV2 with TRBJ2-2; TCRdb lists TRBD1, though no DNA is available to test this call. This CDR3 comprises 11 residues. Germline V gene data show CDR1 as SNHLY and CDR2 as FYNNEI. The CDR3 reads CASSGQGAVFF.

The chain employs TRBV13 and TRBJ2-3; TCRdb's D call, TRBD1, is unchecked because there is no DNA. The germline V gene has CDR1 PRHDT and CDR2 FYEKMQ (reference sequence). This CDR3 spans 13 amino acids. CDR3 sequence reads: CASSLGGVDTQYF. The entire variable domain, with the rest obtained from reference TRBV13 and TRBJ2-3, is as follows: AAGVIQSPRHLIKEKRETATLKCYPIPRHDTVYWYQQGPGQDPQFLISFYEKMQSDKGSIPDRFSAQQFSDYHSELNMSSLELGDSALYFCASSLGGVDTQYFGPGTRLTVL.

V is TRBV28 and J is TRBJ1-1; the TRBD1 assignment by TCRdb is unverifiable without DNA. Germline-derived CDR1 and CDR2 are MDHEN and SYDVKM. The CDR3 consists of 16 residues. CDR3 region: CASSLVTGPKNTEAFF.

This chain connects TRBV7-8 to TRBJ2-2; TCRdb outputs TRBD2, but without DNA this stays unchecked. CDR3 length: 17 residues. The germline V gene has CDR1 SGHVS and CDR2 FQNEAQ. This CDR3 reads CASSSTPREISTGELFF.

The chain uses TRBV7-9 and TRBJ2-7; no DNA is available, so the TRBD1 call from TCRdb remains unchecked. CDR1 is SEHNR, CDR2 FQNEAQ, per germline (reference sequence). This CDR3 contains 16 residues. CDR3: CASSPYPQGRDYEQYF.

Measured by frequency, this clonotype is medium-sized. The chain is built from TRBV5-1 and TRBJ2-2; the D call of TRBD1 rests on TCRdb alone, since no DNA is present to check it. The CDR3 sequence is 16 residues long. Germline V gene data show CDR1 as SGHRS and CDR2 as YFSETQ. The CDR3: CASSLARTIGAGELFF.

The CDR3 sequence is CASSQGAGGFSHVTVTGELFF. V gene TRBV14 combines with J gene TRBJ2-2; TCRdb reports TRBD1, a call that lacks DNA to check it against. The germline V gene encodes CDR1 SGHDN and CDR2 FVKESK. The CDR3 has 21 amino acids.

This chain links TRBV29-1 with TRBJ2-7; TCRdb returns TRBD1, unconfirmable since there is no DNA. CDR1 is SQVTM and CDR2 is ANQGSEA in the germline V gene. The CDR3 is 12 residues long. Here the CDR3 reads CSVEAGDYEQYF.

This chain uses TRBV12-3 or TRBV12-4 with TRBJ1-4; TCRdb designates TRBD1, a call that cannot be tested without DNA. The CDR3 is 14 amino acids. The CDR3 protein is CASSPGQEFEKLFF.

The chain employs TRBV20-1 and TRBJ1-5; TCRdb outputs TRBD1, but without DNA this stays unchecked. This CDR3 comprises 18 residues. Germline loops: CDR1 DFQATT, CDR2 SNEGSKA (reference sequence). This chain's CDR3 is CSATGPSTGKNSNQPQHF.

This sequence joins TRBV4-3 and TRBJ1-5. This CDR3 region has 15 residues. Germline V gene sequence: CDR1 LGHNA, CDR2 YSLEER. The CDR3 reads CASSQGRGTDLVQHF.

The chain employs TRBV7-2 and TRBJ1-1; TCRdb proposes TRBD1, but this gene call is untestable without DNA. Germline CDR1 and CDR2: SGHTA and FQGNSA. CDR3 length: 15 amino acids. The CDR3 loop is CASSASIGGNTEAFF.

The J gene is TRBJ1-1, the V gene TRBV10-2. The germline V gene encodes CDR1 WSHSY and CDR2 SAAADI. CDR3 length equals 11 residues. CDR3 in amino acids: CASGENTEAFF.